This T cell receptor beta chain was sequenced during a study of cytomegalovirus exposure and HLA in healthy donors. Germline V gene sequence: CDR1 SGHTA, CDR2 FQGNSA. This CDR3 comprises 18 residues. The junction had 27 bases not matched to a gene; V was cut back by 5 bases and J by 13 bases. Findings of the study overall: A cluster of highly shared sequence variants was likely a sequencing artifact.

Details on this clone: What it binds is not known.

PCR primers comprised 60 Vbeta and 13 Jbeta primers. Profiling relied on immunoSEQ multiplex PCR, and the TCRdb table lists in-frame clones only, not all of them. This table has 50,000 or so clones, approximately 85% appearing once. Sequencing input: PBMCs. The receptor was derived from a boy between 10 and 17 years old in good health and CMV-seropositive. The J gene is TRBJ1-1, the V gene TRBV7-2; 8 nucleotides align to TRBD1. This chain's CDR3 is CASSLRTGTSVKTSSVFF. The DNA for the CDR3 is TGTGCCAGCAGCCTGCGGACAGGGACGAGCGTTAAGACAAGTAGTGTTTTCTTT. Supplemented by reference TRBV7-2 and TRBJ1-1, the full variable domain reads GAGVSQSPSNKVTEKGKDVELRCDPISGHTALYWYRQSLGQGLEFLIYFQGNSAPDKSGLPSDRFSAERTGGSVSTLTIQRTQQEDSAVYLCASSLRTGTSVKTSSVFFGQGTRLTVV.